A single sample is the source of the 14 T cell receptor beta chains below, sequenced in a study of blood T cell repertoires in COVID-19. Some clones are missing from TCRdb's copy, which holds only in-frame ones; the method was immunoSEQ multiplex PCR. The repertoire holds approximately 260,000 clones, with 70% to 90% as singletons. The sample consisted of peripheral blood. These receptors were obtained from a woman between 35 and 50 years old with acute or convalescent COVID-19.

The chain has TRBV5-4 and TRBJ1-2; D perhaps matches TRBD1 (6 bases). Trimming removed 4 bases from V and 8 bases from J, with 24 bases in between. CDR1 and CDR2 from the germline V gene are SGHNT and YYREEE (reference sequence). CDR3 length: 16 amino acids. This CDR3 is CASSPTDRTPLRGYTF. CDR3 DNA sequence: TGTGCCAGCAGCCCTACAGACAGGACCCCCCTTCGGGGCTACACCTTC.

The CDR3 DNA reads as TGTGCCACCCTAGAACAGGGAGCTACAGATACGCAGTATTTT. Protein sequence: CATLEQGATDTQYF. This chain joins TRBV27 and TRBJ2-3; TRBD1 might be the D (6 bases). V was shortened by 10 bases and J by 3 bases, with 17 bases between the two germline ends. The CDR3 is 14 residues long. CDR1 MNHEY and CDR2 SMNVEV come from the germline V gene (reference sequence).

This chain connects TRBV4-1 to TRBJ1-6; perhaps TRBD1 as D (5 bases). Germline assignment: CDR1 MGHRA and CDR2 YSYEKL. The CDR3 covers 15 residues. Trimming removed 0 bases at V and 6 bases at J, with 9 bases between. CDR3 residues: CASSQERGRNSPLHF. The DNA for the CDR3 is TGCGCCAGCAGCCAAGAGCGGGGCCGTAATTCACCCCTCCACTTT.

This chain uses TRBV10-2 with TRBJ1-2; D possibly corresponds to TRBD1 (5 bases). The CDR3 contains 15 residues. V was pared by 8 bases and J by 4 bases, with 20 bases between. Germline values: CDR1 WSHSY, CDR2 SAAADI. The CDR3 DNA follows: TGCGCCAGCTCCCAGGCCAGGGTGTTCACCTATGGCTACACCTTC. It specifies CASSQARVFTYGYTF.

The chain joins TRBV3-1 (or the pseudogene TRBV3-2) to TRBJ2-5, with 7 bases matching TRBD2. The J segment lost 7 bases and the V segment lost 2 bases, leaving 16 bases of the junction unmatched. This CDR3 has 17 amino acids. Germline V gene data show CDR1 as LGHDT and CDR2 as YNNKEL (reference sequence). The CDR3 loop is CASSQLSRVAGEATQYF. In DNA, the CDR3 is TGTGCCAGCAGCCAACTCTCACGGGTCGCGGGGGAGGCGACCCAGTACTTC.

This clone occurred a few times. The gene calls are TRBV6-5 and TRBJ2-2, with TRBD2 identical over 15 bases. The CDR3 consists of 15 residues. Germline V CDR1 and CDR2: MNHEY, SVGAGI. Losses at the gene ends were 6 bases for V and 6 bases for J; bases not matched to a gene: 2. This chain's CDR3 is CASRGLAGGPGELFF. The CDR3 DNA sequence: TGTGCCAGCAGAGGACTAGCGGGGGGGCCCGGGGAGCTGTTTTTT.

This clone was observed once. The V call is TRBV5-6, the J call TRBJ2-2, with a tentative D call TRBD2 (6 bases). The germline gives CDR1 SGHDT, CDR2 YYEEEE. Deletions cut 2 bases from V and 5 bases from J, with 13 bases between. The CDR3 consists of 15 residues. The CDR3 spells CASSFGLGGTGELFF. CDR3 sequence (DNA): TGTGCCAGCAGCTTCGGGTTGGGGGGTACCGGGGAGCTGTTTTTT.

This clone was counted at least ten times. CDR3 bases: TGTGCCTGGGAGAGCTCCTATAATTCACCCCTCCACTTT. It specifies CAWESSYNSPLHF. J is TRBJ1-6 and V is TRBV30; the D is unclear. Trimming removed 5 bases from V and 0 bases from J, with 5 bases in between. Looked up from germline, CDR1 is GTSNPN and CDR2 is SVGIG (reference sequence). The CDR3 covers 13 residues. The variable domain in full, completed from reference TRBV30 and TRBJ1-6, reads SQTIHQWPATLVQPVGSPLSLECTVEGTSNPNLYWYRQAAGRGLQLLFYSVGIGQISSEVPQNLSASRPQDRQFILSSKKLLLSDSGFYLCAWESSYNSPLHFGNGTRLTVT.

V is TRBV6-1 and J is TRBJ2-7; unclear D gene. Germline V gene data show CDR1 as MNHNS and CDR2 as SASEGT. The CDR3 has 15 amino acids. The ends were cut back, 0 bases at V and 0 bases at J, with 9 bases in the middle. The CDR3 nucleotides read TGTGCCAGCAGTGAAGCGATCGCCGGCTCCTACGAGCAGTACGTC. Encoded protein: CASSEAIAGSYEQYV.

This chain uses TRBV30 with TRBJ1-2; 9 nucleotides align to TRBD1. CDR3 size: 13 residues. The J segment lost 4 bases and the V segment lost 3 bases, leaving 3 bases of the junction unmatched. Germline CDR1 and CDR2: GTSNPN and SVGIG (reference sequence). For the CDR3, the DNA is TGTGCCTGGAGCACAGGGGGCGGCTATGGCTACACCTTC. Translation: CAWSTGGGYGYTF.

The rearrangement uses TRBV19 and TRBJ1-2; 10 bases agree with TRBD1. Germline values: CDR1 LNHDA, CDR2 SQIVND (reference sequence). This CDR3 is 15 amino acids long. V lost 5 bases to trimming and J lost 4 bases; unmatched junction nucleotides: 7. Here the CDR3 reads CASSSRTGGGYGYTF. CDR3 sequence (DNA): TGTGCCAGTAGTTCTCGGACAGGGGGAGGCTATGGCTACACCTTC.

This clone is a singleton in its sample. The CDR3 loop is CASSKTGRTEAFF. In DNA, the CDR3 is TGTGCCAGCAGCAAGACAGGTCGGACTGAAGCTTTCTTT. The chain links TRBV2 to TRBJ1-1; possible D gene TRBD1, 6 bases. CDR1 is SNHLY and CDR2 is FYNNEI in the germline V gene. The CDR3 is made up of 13 amino acids. V lost 6 bases to trimming and J lost 5 bases, with 13 bases between them.

The chain carries TRBV19 and TRBJ2-5; 11 bases are a match to TRBD2. Germline V CDR1 and CDR2: LNHDA, SQIVND (reference sequence). Unmatched junction bases numbered 2, after V lost 7 bases and J lost 1 base. This CDR3 spans 14 amino acids. The CDR3 is CASNSGGVQETQYF. In nucleotides, the CDR3 is TGTGCCAGTAATAGCGGGGGGGTCCAAGAGACCCAGTACTTC.

V is TRBV18 and J is TRBJ2-5, with 8 bases lining up with TRBD1. This CDR3 is 16 amino acids long. Germline V gene data show CDR1 as KGHSH and CDR2 as LQKENI. V gave up 0 bases and J gave up 5 bases; unmatched junction bases: 8. The CDR3 loop reads CASSPPLTGGGETQYF. The CDR3 DNA reads TGTGCCAGCTCACCACCCCTAACAGGGGGTGGGGAGACCCAGTACTTC. Complete variable domain (other parts from reference TRBV18 and TRBJ2-5): NAGVMQNPRHLVRRRGQEARLRCSPMKGHSHVYWYRQLPEEGLKFMVYLQKENIIDESGMPKERFSAEFPKEGPSILRIQQVVRGDSAAYFCASSPPLTGGGETQYFGPGTRLLVL.